One T cell receptor (beta chain) is described in this entry. The CDR3 is cut off 3 residues early in the read; its end comes from the germline J gene. HPV was found by MY09/MY11 PCR and dot-blot genotyping. This entry is derived from a study of T cells in women clearing cervical HPV infection. Turning to the study itself: No precancer developed; the control's incident HPV16 infection cleared within 12 months. For cases, blood was sampled a median about 160 days after lesion detection, interquartile range about 80 to 220 days.

The germline V gene has CDR1 SSHAT and CDR2 FNYEAQ (reference sequence). The CDR3 totals 14 residues. V lost 5 bases and J 2 bases, leaving 12 bases between the germline ends. The protocol was immunoSEQ multiplex PCR, while the TCRdb copy is restricted to in-frame clones and leaves out a portion. Here the sample table reports about 26,000 clones. Sequencing input: blood buffy coat. The sequence was obtained from a woman between 18 and 70 years old with a cervical HPV16 infection that either progressed to CIN3+ or cleared (not recorded which). The chain couples TRBV7-7 to TRBJ2-5; maybe TRBD1 (6 bases). Partial CDR3 DNA: TGTGCCAGCAGCCTCACAGGGAGTCAAGAGACC. It is translated as CASSLTGSQET. The entire CDR3 protein reads CASSLTGSQETQYF. Complete variable domain (other parts from reference TRBV7-7 and TRBJ2-5): GAGVSQSPRYKVTKRGQDVTLRCDPISSHATLYWYQQALGQGPEFLTYFNYEAQPDKSGLPSDRFSAERPEGSISTLTIQRTEQRDSAMYRCASSLTGSQETQYFGPGTRLLVL.